This is a list of T cell receptor beta chains from one sample in a study of human versus mouse CDR3 diversity and MHC coevolution. Generated by immunoSEQ multiplex PCR, the TCRdb table keeps only in-frame clones and is missing some. The sample carries 75,000 to 90,000 clones, about 93% recorded once. Sequencing was carried out using naive CD4+ T cells from blood. These receptors were obtained from a person between 30 and 69 years old in good health. CDR3s include the opening cysteine and the closing phenylalanine or tryptophan. The order of the fields is V gene, CDR3 protein.

V: TRBV4-3; CDR3: CASSQDPVNYGYTF
V: TRBV5-8; CDR3: CASSLGHKNTEAFF
V: TRBV2; CDR3: CASSRLAGGADTQYF
V: TRBV5-4; CDR3: CASSLVGSGNEKLFF
V: TRBV28; CDR3: CASTPSGTGSYEQYF
V: TRBV21-1; CDR3: CASNPGLWSFSSYNSPLHF
V: TRBV7-9; CDR3: CASSFQGSNTEAFF
V: TRBV10-3; CDR3: CASNQQGGTEAFF
V: TRBV10-3; CDR3: CATATGTGSDTQYF
V: TRBV7-9; CDR3: CASSAVSASSYEQYF
V: TRBV30; CDR3: CAWSGGLAGLYEQYF
V: TRBV7-2; CDR3: CASSSYRGPTNTEAFF
V: TRBV18; CDR3: CASSPLTSGGDEQFF
V: TRBV5-1; CDR3: CASSPYGGSYEQYF
V: TRBV7-2; CDR3: CASSLASRDYGYTF
V: TRBV11-2; CDR3: CASSPDRGIGYTF
V: TRBV9; CDR3: CASSVASYNEQFF
V: TRBV27; CDR3: CASSPPGLLAKNIQYF
V: TRBV19; CDR3: CASSQVNYGYTF
V: TRBV28; CDR3: CATLKGTDGIYEQYF
V: TRBV6-1; CDR3: CASSETGVDYYEQYF
V: TRBV18; CDR3: CASSRRTGDARELFF
V: TRBV19; CDR3: CASIASTENYGYTF
V: TRBV25-1; CDR3: CASKGGVGGYTF
V: TRBV28; CDR3: CASSSGQGPGNTIYF
V: TRBV27; CDR3: CASSSFDRLKAFF
V: TRBV19; CDR3: CASSPGQGLDEPYF
V: TRBV28; CDR3: CASTAGSPYEQYF
V: TRBV7-3; CDR3: CASSNSDTQYF
V: TRBV19; CDR3: CATLSRAYEQYF
V: TRBV7-9; CDR3: CASSPRALQTYEQYF
V: TRBV7-2; CDR3: CASSFEQGPSPLHF
V: TRBV6-5; CDR3: CASRVTGYSGYTF
V: TRBV19; CDR3: CASSISGLNTDTQYF
V: TRBV11-2; CDR3: CASSLGLAPYNEQFF
V: TRBV5-1; CDR3: CASSLPGLAGAGTGELFF
V: TRBV7-2; CDR3: CASSLNGQGPYNEQFF
V: TRBV7-9; CDR3: CASSLGTAYGYTF
V: TRBV6-6; CDR3: CASSGQGAHTGELFF
V: TRBV7-2; CDR3: CASSRQASNQPQHF
V: TRBV10-3; CDR3: CAISERVGQPNEKLFF
V: TRBV11-2; CDR3: CASSLADRGTETQYF
V: TRBV18; CDR3: CASSPSSPRTEAFF
V: TRBV7-9; CDR3: CASILDRALGTQYF
V: TRBV7-9; CDR3: CASSSWDRGAGYTF
V: TRBV7-2; CDR3: CASSSVDQDYEQYF
V: TRBV30; CDR3: CAWIRGPGTQYF
V: TRBV7-2; CDR3: CASSLGVRGDYGYTF